This TCR beta chain was retrieved from a study of T cell changes during pregnancy in multiple sclerosis. The V segment lost 0 bases and the J segment 3 bases; nucleotides outside the gene matches: 6. The germline CDR1 and CDR2 sequences are SEHNR and FQNEAQ (reference sequence). CDR3 length: 17 amino acids. Sequenced by immunoSEQ multiplex PCR; TCRdb stores in-frame clones only, minus some. In the table there are some 130,000 clones, around 95% of which are singletons. The gene calls are TRBV7-9 and TRBJ2-2, with TRBD1 identical over 8 bases. Sequencing used peripheral blood, obtained after pregnancy. This clonotype was sampled from a female donor with multiple sclerosis, enrolled in a pregnancy study. The CDR3 sequence is CASSLALQGVYTGELFF. The CDR3 region has the DNA TGTGCCAGCAGCTTAGCGTTACAGGGGGTTTACACCGGGGAGCTGTTTTTT.